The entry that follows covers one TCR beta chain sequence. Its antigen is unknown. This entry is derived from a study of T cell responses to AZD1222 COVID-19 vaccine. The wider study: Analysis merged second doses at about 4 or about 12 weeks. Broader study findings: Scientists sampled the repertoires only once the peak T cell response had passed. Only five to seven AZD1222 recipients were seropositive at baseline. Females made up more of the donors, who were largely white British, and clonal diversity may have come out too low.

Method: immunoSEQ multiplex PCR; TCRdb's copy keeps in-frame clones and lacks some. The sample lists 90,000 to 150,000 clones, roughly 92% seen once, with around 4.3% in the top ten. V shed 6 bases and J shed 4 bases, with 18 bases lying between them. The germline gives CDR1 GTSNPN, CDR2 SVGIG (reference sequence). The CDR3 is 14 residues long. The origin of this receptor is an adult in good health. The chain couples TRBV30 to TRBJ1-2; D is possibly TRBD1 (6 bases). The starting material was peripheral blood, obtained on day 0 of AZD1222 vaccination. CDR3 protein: CACLRRTAAYGYTF. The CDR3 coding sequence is TGTGCCTGTCTTCGCAGGACAGCCGCCTATGGCTACACCTTC.